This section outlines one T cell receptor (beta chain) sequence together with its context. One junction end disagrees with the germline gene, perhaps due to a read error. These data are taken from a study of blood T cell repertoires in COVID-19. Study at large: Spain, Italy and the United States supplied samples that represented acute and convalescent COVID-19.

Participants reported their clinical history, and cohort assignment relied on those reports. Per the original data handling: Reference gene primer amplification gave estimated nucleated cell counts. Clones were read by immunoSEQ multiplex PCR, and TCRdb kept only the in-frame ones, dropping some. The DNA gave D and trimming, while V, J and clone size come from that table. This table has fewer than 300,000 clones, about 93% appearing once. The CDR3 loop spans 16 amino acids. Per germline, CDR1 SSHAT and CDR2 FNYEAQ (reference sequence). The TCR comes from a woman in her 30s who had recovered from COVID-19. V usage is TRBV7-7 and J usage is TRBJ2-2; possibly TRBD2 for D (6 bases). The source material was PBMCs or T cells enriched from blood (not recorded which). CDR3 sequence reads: CASSIAAGMNTGELFF. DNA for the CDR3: TGTGCTAGCAGTATAGCGGCAGGGATGAACACCGGGGAGCTGTTTTTT.